This is a list of T cell receptor beta chains from one sample in a study of blood T cell repertoires in COVID-19. TCRdb's copy holds only in-frame clones and misses some; the assay was immunoSEQ multiplex PCR. This sample carries 250,000 to 350,000 clones, 80% to 90% of them seen once, and the ten largest clones take roughly 6.7%. Sequencing was performed on peripheral blood. Receptors were obtained from a man between 18 and 29 years old who had recovered from COVID-19. Each CDR3 is given with its conserved first and last residue. The D gene is left open where the match is weak. Rows may omit the clone size; those that give it use once, few, many or a size class.

J gene,clone size,D gene,V gene,CDR3 DNA,CDR3 protein
TRBJ1-2,NA,TRBD1,TRBV6-5,TGTGCCAGCAGGGGGACAGGGTTAGATGGCTACACCTTC,CASRGTGLDGYTF
TRBJ1-5,NA,NA,TRBV7-6,TGTGCCAGCAGTCAAATAGGGGGAACAGGAGATCAGCCCCAGCATTTT,CASSQIGGTGDQPQHF
TRBJ1-4,NA,NA,TRBV4-1,TGCGCCAGCGGGTCGGGGGGTGAAAAACTGTTTTTT,CASGSGGEKLFF
TRBJ2-5,few,NA,TRBV6-5,TGTGCCAGCAGTTTAAGCGGAGAGACCCAGTACTTC,CASSLSGETQYF
TRBJ2-3,NA,TRBD1,TRBV6-5,TGTGCCAGCAGTTACCGGACAGGGGGGACAGATACGCAGTATTTT,CASSYRTGGTDTQYF
TRBJ1-1,NA,NA,TRBV6-2/TRBV6-3,TGTGCCAGCAGCCGCTATGTCCCCGGACAATCAACTGGGTTAACACCTGAAGCTTTCTTT,CASSRYVPGQSTGLTPEAFF
TRBJ2-1,NA,NA,TRBV6-5,TGTGCCAGCAGTTCAGGAGGGCTAGCGCAGTTCTTC,CASSSGGLAQFF
TRBJ1-4,NA,TRBD1,TRBV4-1,TGCGCCAGCAGCCAGGCCGGGACAGGGGCTGAAAAACTGTTTTTT,CASSQAGTGAEKLFF
TRBJ1-5,NA,NA,TRBV7-2,TGTGCCAGCAGCTTGACCGCGGAGTATCAGCCCCAGCATTTT,CASSLTAEYQPQHF
TRBJ2-5,NA,TRBD1,TRBV29-1,TGCAGCGTCACCGAGACAGGGAAAGAGACCCAGTACTTC,CSVTETGKETQYF
TRBJ2-7,NA,NA,TRBV4-1,TGCGCCAGCAGCCAAGATCGGGGAGGCTCCTACGAGCAGTACTTC,CASSQDRGGSYEQYF
TRBJ2-5,NA,TRBD1,TRBV18,TGTGCCAGCTCACCATCCGACAGGGGGCTGGAGACCCAGTACTTC,CASSPSDRGLETQYF
TRBJ2-3,NA,TRBD1,TRBV11-3,TGTGCCAGCAGCTCCGACAGGGCCACAGATACGCAGTATTTT,CASSSDRATDTQYF
TRBJ1-2,NA,TRBD1,TRBV2,TGTGCCAGCAGTGAGGGACAGGTCGCTAACTATGGCTACACCTTC,CASSEGQVANYGYTF
TRBJ1-2,NA,TRBD1,TRBV6-2/TRBV6-3,TGTGCCAGCAGCTCCGGACAGGGGAGATTGGTTGGCTACACCTTC,CASSSGQGRLVGYTF
TRBJ2-2,NA,TRBD2,TRBV18,TGTGCCAGCTCACCACCGGGAGGGCCCACCGGGGAGCTGTTTTTT,CASSPPGGPTGELFF
TRBJ1-4,NA,NA,TRBV19,TGTGCCAGTAGTATCACCCAGGGTCGTGAAAAACTGTTTTTT,CASSITQGREKLFF
TRBJ2-7,NA,NA,TRBV11-2,TGTGCCAGCAGCTCTTACCGGGACACGGGTCTCGAGCAGTACTTC,CASSSYRDTGLEQYF
TRBJ1-4,NA,TRBD1,TRBV19,TGTGCCAGTAGTCTTTGGACAGGAGGTAATGAAAAACTGTTTTTT,CASSLWTGGNEKLFF
TRBJ2-5,NA,NA,TRBV25-1,TGTGCCAGCAGTGAAGGGCAGGGGCCCCAAGAGACCCAGTACTTC,CASSEGQGPQETQYF
TRBJ2-2,NA,TRBD2,TRBV3-1/TRBV3-2,TGTGCCAGCAGCCATGGACCGGGGGGGTGGACCGGGGAGCTGTTTTTT,CASSHGPGGWTGELFF
TRBJ2-7,few,NA,TRBV27,TGTGCCAGCAGAACGTCAATCTGGGAGTTTTACGAGCAGTACTTC,CASRTSIWEFYEQYF
TRBJ1-1,NA,NA,TRBV14,TGTGCCAGCAGCCAAGCCCTGGGGCGCGGAACCACTGAAGCTTTCTTT,CASSQALGRGTTEAFF
TRBJ1-2,NA,NA,TRBV2,TGTGCCAGCAGTGACAGCTATGGCTACACCTTC,CASSDSYGYTF
TRBJ2-5,NA,NA,TRBV10-3,TGTGCCATCAGTGAGAGGGGATCCGGAGAGACCCAGTACTTC,CAISERGSGETQYF
TRBJ1-5,NA,NA,TRBV19,TGTGCCAGTAGTATTTGGGCAGGCCAGCCCCAGCATTTT,CASSIWAGQPQHF
TRBJ2-5,NA,TRBD1,TRBV6-5,TGTGCCAGCAGGCGGTTAGGGGGCGGAGAGACCCAGTACTTC,CASRRLGGGETQYF
TRBJ2-3,NA,NA,TRBV5-1,TGCGCCAGCAGCTTATACCAGGGGGGAGGTACGCAGTATTTT,CASSLYQGGGTQYF
TRBJ2-1,NA,NA,TRBV29-1,TGCAGCGTCATGAGGACTGGCGATGAGCAGTTCTTC,CSVMRTGDEQFF
TRBJ2-7,once,NA,TRBV20-1,TGCAGTGCTCTTCAGGGGCACGAGCAGTACTTC,CSALQGHEQYF
TRBJ2-1,NA,NA,TRBV19,TGTGCCAGTAGTAGCGGATTAAGCTCCTACAATGAGCAGTTCTTC,CASSSGLSSYNEQFF
TRBJ2-2,NA,NA,TRBV5-4,TGTGCCAGCGGGGCAGTTGGAACCGGGGAGCTGTTTTTT,CASGAVGTGELFF
TRBJ2-1,NA,TRBD2,TRBV11-2,TGTGCCAGCACCCTTGGACTAGCGGCATATGAGCAGTTCTTC,CASTLGLAAYEQFF
TRBJ2-1,NA,TRBD2,TRBV27,TGTGCCAGCAGGACCGGACTAGACAATGAGCAGTTCTTC,CASRTGLDNEQFF
TRBJ2-5,NA,TRBD2,TRBV6-5,TGTGCCAGCACCCGGACTAGCGGGGGGGGTGAGACCCAGTACTTC,CASTRTSGGGETQYF
TRBJ2-1,NA,NA,TRBV6-2/TRBV6-3,TGTGCCAGCAGTTCCCACAGAAACTCCTACAATGAGCAGTTCTTC,CASSSHRNSYNEQFF
TRBJ2-5,NA,TRBD2,TRBV7-2,TGTGCCATTATTCTAGCGGGGGGACAAGAGACCCAGTACTTC,CAIILAGGQETQYF
TRBJ1-5,NA,NA,TRBV19,TGTGCCACCTCGGACAATTATAGCAATCAGCCCCAGCATTTT,CATSDNYSNQPQHF
TRBJ2-2,NA,TRBD2,TRBV7-9,TGTGCCAGCAGCCTTCGACTAGCGGGAGGTTCGAACACCGGGGAGCTGTTTTTT,CASSLRLAGGSNTGELFF
TRBJ2-7,NA,NA,TRBV3-1/TRBV3-2,TGTGCCAGCAGCCAAGACCCATCCTACGAGCAGTACTTC,CASSQDPSYEQYF
TRBJ2-1,NA,TRBD2,TRBV7-2,TGTGCCAGCAGCTCCCAGCTAGCGGGTAATGAGCAGTTCTTC,CASSSQLAGNEQFF
TRBJ2-7,NA,TRBD2,TRBV11-2,TGTGCCAGCAGCCTCGGACTAGCGGGAGTTTACGAGCAGTACTTC,CASSLGLAGVYEQYF
TRBJ1-2,once,TRBD1,TRBV6-5,TGTGCCAGCAGTACCCGGGACAGAATTTACGATGGCTACACCTTC,CASSTRDRIYDGYTF
TRBJ2-1,once,TRBD2,TRBV3-1/TRBV3-2,TGTGCCAGCAGCTGGACTAGCGGCTACTACAATGAGCAGTTCTTC,CASSWTSGYYNEQFF
TRBJ2-7,NA,NA,TRBV27,TGTGCCAGCAGCAGGACAGCCTCCTCCTACGAGCAGTACTTC,CASSRTASSYEQYF
TRBJ1-4,NA,NA,TRBV6-5,TGTGCCAGCAGTTACTCGTCCGTAACTGGGCGAAAACTGTTTTTT,CASSYSSVTGRKLFF
TRBJ2-5,NA,NA,TRBV2,TGTGCCAGGGGGCGTGTTGAAGAGACCCAGTACTTC,CARGRVEETQYF
TRBJ2-7,NA,NA,TRBV5-8,TGTGCCAGCAGCCCTTGGGGTAAGGTATACGGACTGTACGAGCAGTACTTC,CASSPWGKVYGLYEQYF
TRBJ2-7,NA,NA,TRBV2,TGTGCCAGCAGTGAACGAGGGAAAGGGGGAAACGAGCAGTACTTC,CASSERGKGGNEQYF
TRBJ1-6,few,TRBD1,TRBV5-1,TGCGCCAGCAGCCCACCGGGACAGGGGGGGAATTCACCCCTCCACTTT,CASSPPGQGGNSPLHF
TRBJ1-3,NA,TRBD1,TRBV13,TGTGCCAGCAGCTCCGGGACAGGGAGCTCTGGAAACACCATATATTTT,CASSSGTGSSGNTIYF
TRBJ1-3,NA,NA,TRBV7-9,TGTGCCAGCAGCTCGAGGAACGCCCAGGGCAGGGCTGGAAACACCATATATTTT,CASSSRNAQGRAGNTIYF
TRBJ1-1,NA,TRBD1,TRBV3-1/TRBV3-2,TGTGCCAGCAGCCCCCCCTACAGGGGTGGGACTGAAGCTTTCTTT,CASSPPYRGGTEAFF